This T cell receptor beta chain is from a study of cytomegalovirus exposure and HLA in healthy donors. Study-level points and caveats: Presence/absence comparisons presumed near-even sequencing depth among donors. An analysis that came later showed most CMV-associated TCR beta chains appearing HLA-restricted. After further analysis at a later stage, roughly 15,000 TCR beta sequences were associated with HLA alleles at 0.05 false discovery rate.

The donors gave bone marrow, and they were healthy. The PCR ran on 60 Vbeta and 13 Jbeta primers. Data came from immunoSEQ multiplex PCR; TCRdb stores just in-frame clones and leaves some out. The sample includes about 200,000 clones, around 81% of them seen just once. The V gene's germline CDR1 is ENHRY and CDR2 SYGVKD. V lost 0 bases and J lost 5, with 13 bases in between. This CDR3 is 16 amino acids long. To note about this clone: Its antigen is currently unknown.

The rearrangement joins TRBV10-3 to TRBJ1-4; possible D gene TRBD1, 5 bases. This TCR was sampled from a man younger than 35 in good health and CMV-seronegative. The sequencing input was PBMCs. The CDR3 here is CAISESVTGLNEKLFF. CDR3 DNA sequence: TGTGCCATCAGTGAGTCGGTAACAGGATTGAATGAAAAACTGTTTTTT.